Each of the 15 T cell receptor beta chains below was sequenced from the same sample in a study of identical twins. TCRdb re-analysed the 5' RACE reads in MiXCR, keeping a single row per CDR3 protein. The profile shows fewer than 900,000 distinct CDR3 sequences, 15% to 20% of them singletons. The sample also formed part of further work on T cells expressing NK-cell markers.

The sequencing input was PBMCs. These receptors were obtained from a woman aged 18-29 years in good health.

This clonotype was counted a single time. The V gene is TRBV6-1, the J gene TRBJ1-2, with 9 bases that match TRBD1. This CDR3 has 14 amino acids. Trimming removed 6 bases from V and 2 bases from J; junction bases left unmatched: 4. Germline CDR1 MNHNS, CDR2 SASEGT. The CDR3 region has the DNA TGTGCCAGCAGGAGGGACAGGGAAAACTATGGCTACACCTTC. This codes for CASRRDRENYGYTF.

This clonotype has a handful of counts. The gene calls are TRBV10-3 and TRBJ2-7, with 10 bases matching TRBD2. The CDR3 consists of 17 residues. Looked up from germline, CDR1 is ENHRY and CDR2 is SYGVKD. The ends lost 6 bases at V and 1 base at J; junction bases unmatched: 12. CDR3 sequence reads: CAISRTPTSGNSYEQYF. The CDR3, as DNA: TGTGCCATCAGCCGGACACCTACTAGCGGGAATTCCTACGAGCAGTACTTC.

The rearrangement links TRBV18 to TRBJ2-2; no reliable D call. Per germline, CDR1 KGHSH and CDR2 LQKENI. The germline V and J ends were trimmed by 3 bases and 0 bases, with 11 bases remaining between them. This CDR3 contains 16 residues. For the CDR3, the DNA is TGTGCCAGCTCACCGGGTGGACCGACGAACACCGGGGAGCTGTTTTTT. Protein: CASSPGGPTNTGELFF.

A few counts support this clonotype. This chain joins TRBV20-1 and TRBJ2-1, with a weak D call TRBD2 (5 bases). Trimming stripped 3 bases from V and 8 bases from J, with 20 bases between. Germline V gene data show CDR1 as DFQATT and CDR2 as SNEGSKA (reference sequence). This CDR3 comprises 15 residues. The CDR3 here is CSASPASLSIDEQFF. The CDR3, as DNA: TGCAGTGCTAGTCCTGCTAGCCTTAGCATAGATGAGCAGTTCTTC.

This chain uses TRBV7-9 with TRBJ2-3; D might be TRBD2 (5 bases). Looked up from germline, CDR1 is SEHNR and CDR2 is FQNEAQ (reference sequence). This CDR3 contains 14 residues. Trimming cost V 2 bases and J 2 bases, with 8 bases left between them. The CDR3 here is CASSLLRDTDTQYF. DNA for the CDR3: TGTGCCAGCAGCTTATTACGGGACACAGATACGCAGTATTTT.

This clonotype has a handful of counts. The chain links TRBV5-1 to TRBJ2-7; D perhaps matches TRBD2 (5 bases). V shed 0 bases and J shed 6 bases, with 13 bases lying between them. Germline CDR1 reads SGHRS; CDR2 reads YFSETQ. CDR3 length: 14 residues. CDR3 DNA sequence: TGCGCCAGCAGCTTGGCCGCTAGCTGGGGCGAGCAGTACTTC. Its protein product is CASSLAASWGEQYF. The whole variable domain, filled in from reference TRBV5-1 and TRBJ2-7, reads KAGVTQTPRYLIKTRGQQVTLSCSPISGHRSVSWYQQTPGQGLQFLFEYFSETQRNKGNFPGRFSGRQFSNSRSEMNVSTLELGDSALYLCASSLAASWGEQYFGPGTRLTVT.

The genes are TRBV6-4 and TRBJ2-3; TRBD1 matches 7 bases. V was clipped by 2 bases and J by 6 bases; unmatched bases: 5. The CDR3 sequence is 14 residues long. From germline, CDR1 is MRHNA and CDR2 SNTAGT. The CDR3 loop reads CASSDDRVADTQYF. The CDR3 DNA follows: TGTGCCAGCAGTGACGACAGGGTAGCGGATACGCAGTATTTT.

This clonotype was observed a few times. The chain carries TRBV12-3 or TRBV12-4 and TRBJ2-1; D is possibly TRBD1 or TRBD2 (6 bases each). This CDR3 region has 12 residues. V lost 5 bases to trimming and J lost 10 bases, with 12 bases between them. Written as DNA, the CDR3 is TGTGCCAGCAGTCCATTGGGGGGCGAGCAGTTCTTC. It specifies CASSPLGGEQFF.

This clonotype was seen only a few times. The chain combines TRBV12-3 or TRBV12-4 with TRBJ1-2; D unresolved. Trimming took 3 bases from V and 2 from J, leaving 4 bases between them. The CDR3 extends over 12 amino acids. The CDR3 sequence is CASSFRNYGYTF. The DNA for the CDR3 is TGTGCCAGCAGTTTCCGGAACTATGGCTACACCTTC.

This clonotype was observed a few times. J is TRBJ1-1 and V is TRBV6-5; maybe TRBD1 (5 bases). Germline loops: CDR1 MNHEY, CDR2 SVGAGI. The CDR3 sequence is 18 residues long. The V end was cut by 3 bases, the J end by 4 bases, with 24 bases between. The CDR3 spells CASSYRFPGPKRGTEAFF. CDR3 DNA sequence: TGTGCCAGCAGTTATCGATTTCCGGGGCCTAAGAGGGGCACTGAAGCTTTCTTT.

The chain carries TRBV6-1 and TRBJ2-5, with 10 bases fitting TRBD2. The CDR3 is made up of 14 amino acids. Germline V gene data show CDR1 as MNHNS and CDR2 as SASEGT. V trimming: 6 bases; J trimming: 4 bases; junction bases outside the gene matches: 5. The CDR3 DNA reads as TGTGCCAGCAGACTAAGCGGGGGGGGAGAGACCCAGTACTTC. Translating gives CASRLSGGGETQYF.

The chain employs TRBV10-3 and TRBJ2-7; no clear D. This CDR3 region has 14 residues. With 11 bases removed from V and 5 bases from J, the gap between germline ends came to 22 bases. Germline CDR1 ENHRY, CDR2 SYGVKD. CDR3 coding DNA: TGTGCCGTTACCAAAGGCGGAGCATTCCACGAGCAGTACTTC. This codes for CAVTKGGAFHEQYF.

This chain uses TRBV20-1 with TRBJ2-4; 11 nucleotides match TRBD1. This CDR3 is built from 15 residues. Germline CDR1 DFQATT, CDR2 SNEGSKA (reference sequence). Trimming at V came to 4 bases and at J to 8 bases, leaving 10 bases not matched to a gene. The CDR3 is CSAKGTGGFNYIQYF. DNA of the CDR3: TGCAGTGCTAAGGGGACAGGGGGTTTTAATTACATTCAGTACTTC.

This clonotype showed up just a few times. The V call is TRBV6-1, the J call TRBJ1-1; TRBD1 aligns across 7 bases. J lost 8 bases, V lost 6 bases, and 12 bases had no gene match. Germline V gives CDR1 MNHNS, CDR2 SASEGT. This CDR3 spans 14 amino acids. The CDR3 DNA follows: TGTGCCAGCAGCCCCGCCAGGGGGAGGGAGGAAGCTTTCTTT. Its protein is CASSPARGREEAFF.

For the CDR3, the DNA is TGCGCCAGCAGCCAAGATTACGGGGCGACGACAGAAGCTTTCTTT. This encodes CASSQDYGATTEAFF. The chain carries TRBV4-3 and TRBJ1-1, with D perhaps TRBD1 (5 bases). Germline V lookup: CDR1 LGHNA, CDR2 YSLEER. V gave up 0 bases and J gave up 8 bases, with 16 bases separating them. The CDR3 loop spans 15 amino acids.